This T cell receptor beta chain was sequenced in a study of chemoradiotherapy in HPV16-positive cancers. Study-wide background: Candidate HPV-specific clones and shared TCR motifs came from two HPV16-positive patients.

Germline V gives CDR1 KGHSH, CDR2 LQKENI. This CDR3 spans 17 amino acids. Trimming took 2 bases from V and 4 from J, leaving 17 bases between them. Here immunoSEQ multiplex PCR was the method, and the copy in TCRdb shows in-frame clones only, minus some. The table shows about 35,000 clones, with roughly 90% occurring only once. V and J are TRBV18 and TRBJ1-4; perhaps TRBD1 as D (5 bases). Sequences were derived from blood, sampled from a patient who underwent chemoradiotherapy. This TCR derives from a human donor with HPV-associated anogenital cancer. CDR3 sequence: CASSPNIQGTSNEKLFF. In nucleotides, the CDR3 is TGTGCCAGCTCACCAAATATCCAAGGGACGAGTAATGAAAAACTGTTTTTT.